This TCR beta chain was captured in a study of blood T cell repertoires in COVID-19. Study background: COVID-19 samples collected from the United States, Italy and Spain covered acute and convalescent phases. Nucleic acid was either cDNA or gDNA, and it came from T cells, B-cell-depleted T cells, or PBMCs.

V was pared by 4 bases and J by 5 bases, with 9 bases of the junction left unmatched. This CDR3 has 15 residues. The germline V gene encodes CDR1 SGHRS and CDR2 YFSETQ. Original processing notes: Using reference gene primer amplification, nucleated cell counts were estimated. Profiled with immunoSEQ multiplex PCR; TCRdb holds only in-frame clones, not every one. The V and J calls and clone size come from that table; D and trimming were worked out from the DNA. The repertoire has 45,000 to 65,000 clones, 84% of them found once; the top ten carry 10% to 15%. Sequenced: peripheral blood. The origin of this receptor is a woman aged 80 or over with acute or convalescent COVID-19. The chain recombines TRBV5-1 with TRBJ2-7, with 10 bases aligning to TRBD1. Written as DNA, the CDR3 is TGCGCCAGCAGCACCCGGACAGGGGGTGTCCACGAGCAGTACTTC. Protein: CASSTRTGGVHEQYF. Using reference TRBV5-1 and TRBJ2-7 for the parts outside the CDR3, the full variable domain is KAGVTQTPRYLIKTRGQQVTLSCSPISGHRSVSWYQQTPGQGLQFLFEYFSETQRNKGNFPGRFSGRQFSNSRSEMNVSTLELGDSALYLCASSTRTGGVHEQYFGPGTRLTVT.